The 29 T cell receptor beta chains listed next were all sequenced from one sample in a study of technical replicates of blood from several donors (dated by TCRdb to the late 2010s). Library preparation used the immunoSEQ multiplex PCR assay. Held by TCRdb, this immuneACCESS table contains in-frame sequences only and omits some clones. Under half of the omission traces to an unresolved V gene where checked; the cause of the rest is unknown. Present in this sample are more than 65,000 clones, roughly 97% of which were seen just once. The ten largest account for around 0.29% of the sample. The source material was T cells isolated from PBMCs. Source of these receptors: a human donor in good health.

The rearrangement links TRBV7-9 to TRBJ1-5, with D maybe TRBD1 (5 bases). CDR3 length equals 16 residues. CDR1 and CDR2 (germline): SEHNR, FQNEAQ (reference sequence). Deletions cut 5 bases from V and 1 base from J, with 15 bases between. The CDR3 sequence: CASSHSGRRSNQPQHF. The DNA for the CDR3 is TGTGCCAGCAGCCATTCAGGGAGGAGAAGCAATCAGCCCCAGCATTTT. Looking up the rest from reference TRBV7-9 and TRBJ1-5 gives the full variable domain: DTGVSQNPRHKITKRGQNVTFRCDPISEHNRLYWYRQTLGQGPEFLTYFQNEAQLEKSRLLSDRFSAERPKGSFSTLEIQRTEQGDSAMYLCASSHSGRRSNQPQHFGDGTRLSIL.

The rearrangement uses TRBV5-1 and TRBJ2-3; a weak D match, TRBD2 (5 bases). The CDR3 loop spans 13 amino acids. The germline gives CDR1 SGHRS, CDR2 YFSETQ. Trimming removed 7 bases from V and 1 base from J, with 10 bases in between. The CDR3 coding sequence is TGCGCCAGCCGTGGGAGTGGCACAGATACGCAGTATTTT. It yields the protein CASRGSGTDTQYF.

V gene TRBV7-2 combines with J gene TRBJ1-2, with D maybe TRBD1 (6 bases). Germline V gene lookup returns CDR1 SGHTA and CDR2 FQGNSA. CDR3 length: 15 amino acids. The V gene lost 1 base and the J gene lost 8 bases, with 17 bases spanning the gap. CDR3: CASSLEPTGTSGYTF. In nucleotides, the CDR3 is TGTGCCAGCAGCTTAGAACCCACAGGGACTAGCGGCTACACCTTC.

The chain carries TRBV6-5 and TRBJ1-3; D remains ambiguous. From germline, CDR1 is MNHEY and CDR2 SVGAGI. This CDR3 contains 14 residues. Trimming removed 2 bases from V and 4 bases from J, with 9 bases in between. This CDR3 reads CASSYAGAGNTIYF. The CDR3 DNA follows: TGTGCCAGCAGTTACGCGGGAGCCGGAAACACCATATATTTT.

The V call is TRBV4-2, the J call TRBJ2-2; TRBD2 matches at 10 bases. Looked up from germline, CDR1 is LGHNA and CDR2 is YNFKEQ. This CDR3 has 18 residues. J gave up 1 base and V 3 bases, and 8 bases lay outside the gene matches. The CDR3 nucleotides are TGTGCCAGCAGCCACGGACTAGCGGTACAATTGAACACCGGGGAGCTGTTTTTT. Translated, it gives CASSHGLAVQLNTGELFF.

This clone was counted once. V gene TRBV4-1 combines with J gene TRBJ2-7; 9 bases align to TRBD2. CDR3 length: 14 residues. The V and J ends lost 2 bases and 7 bases, in that order; junction bases with no gene match: 6. Germline assignment: CDR1 MGHRA and CDR2 YSYEKL. In DNA, the CDR3 is TGCGCCAGCAGCCAATTAGCGGGAGCAGGAGAGCAGTACTTC. This encodes CASSQLAGAGEQYF.

This clone showed up just a few times. The CDR3 DNA reads as TGCGCCAGCAGCCCCGCACAGGGGCGGTACTACGAGCAGTACTTC. Amino acid sequence: CASSPAQGRYYEQYF. This chain uses TRBV4-1 with TRBJ2-7; 7 nucleotides line up with TRBD1. Trimming cost V 4 bases and J 3 bases; bases outside gene matches: 9. CDR3 length: 15 residues. Germline V gene sequence: CDR1 MGHRA, CDR2 YSYEKL.

This chain connects TRBV7-6 to TRBJ1-1; a possible D gene is TRBD1 (6 bases). This CDR3 is built from 15 residues. Germline V gene data show CDR1 as SGHVS and CDR2 as FNYEAQ. Trimming took off 3 bases at V and 1 base at J, with 12 bases between the two ends. The CDR3 DNA reads TGTGCCAGCAGCTTTAATACAGGGCGGAACACTGAAGCTTTCTTT. It specifies CASSFNTGRNTEAFF.

The chain uses TRBV7-2 and TRBJ2-3; 8 positions agree with TRBD2. CDR3 length equals 16 residues. Germline trimming cut 1 base from V and 3 bases from J; bases unmatched to any gene: 6. In germline, CDR1 is SGHTA, CDR2 FQGNSA. CDR3 residues: CASSLVSGIKTDTQYF. The CDR3 nucleotides are TGTGCCAGCAGCTTAGTTAGCGGGATAAAAACAGATACGCAGTATTTT.

This CDR3 is CASSARTPTDTQYF. The CDR3 DNA is TGTGCCAGCAGCGCAAGGACTCCCACAGATACGCAGTATTTT. The J gene is TRBJ2-3, the V gene TRBV9; D perhaps matches TRBD2 (5 bases). CDR1 is SGDLS and CDR2 is YYNGEE in the germline V gene. V lost 3 bases and J lost 2, with 10 bases in between. CDR3 length: 14 amino acids. The variable domain in full, with the rest retrieved from reference TRBV9 and TRBJ2-3, is DSGVTQTPKHLITATGQRVTLRCSPRSGDLSVYWYQQSLDQGLQFLIQYYNGEERAKGNILERFSAQQFPDLHSELNLSSLELGDSALYFCASSARTPTDTQYFGPGTRLTVL.

The J gene is TRBJ1-1, the V gene TRBV15; D not resolved. V lost 0 bases, J lost 1 base, and 3 bases lay in between. The CDR3 extends over 13 amino acids. In germline, CDR1 is LNHNV, CDR2 YYDKDF (reference sequence). The CDR3 here is CATSRDQNTEAFF. The DNA of the CDR3 is TGTGCCACCAGCAGAGATCAGAACACTGAAGCTTTCTTT.

The chain has TRBV6-5 and TRBJ1-1, with D maybe TRBD1 (6 bases). CDR3 length equals 14 residues. The germline V gene has CDR1 MNHEY and CDR2 SVGAGI. V lost 7 bases and J lost 4, with 16 bases in between. CDR3 sequence reads: CASTYGRGTTEAFF. The CDR3 DNA reads as TGTGCCAGCACCTACGGCAGGGGCACCACTGAAGCTTTCTTT.

V is TRBV6-5 and J is TRBJ1-4; perhaps TRBD1 as D (5 bases). The CDR3 consists of 13 residues. Between the trimmed V and J ends, which lost 5 bases and 11 bases, there was a span of 15 bases. Germline CDR1 and CDR2: MNHEY and SVGAGI. The CDR3 loop reads CASSRDFRWKLFF. The CDR3 DNA follows: TGTGCCAGCAGTCGGGACTTCAGATGGAAACTGTTTTTT.

The chain couples TRBV28 to TRBJ2-7; a possible D gene is TRBD1 (6 bases). Germline V gene sequence: CDR1 MDHEN, CDR2 SYDVKM. The CDR3 covers 12 residues. Trimming removed 3 bases at V and 5 bases at J, with 8 bases between. The CDR3 loop reads CASSLWTDEQYF. In DNA form, the CDR3 reads TGTGCCAGCAGTTTGTGGACAGACGAGCAGTACTTC.

The gene calls are TRBV29-1 and TRBJ2-1, with TRBD1 matching 9 bases. The CDR3 loop spans 14 amino acids. V lost 5 bases, J lost 4 bases, and 6 bases stayed unmatched. Germline assignment: CDR1 SQVTM and CDR2 ANQGSEA. CDR3 DNA sequence: TGCAGCGTTAGGCGGGACAGGGATTACAATGAGCAGTTCTTC. Protein product: CSVRRDRDYNEQFF.

This clone has only one observation. The chain employs TRBV28 and TRBJ2-5; the match to TRBD1 covers 11 bases. The CDR3 loop spans 16 amino acids. The germline gives CDR1 MDHEN, CDR2 SYDVKM. Trimming removed 3 bases from V and 5 bases from J; junction bases left unmatched: 8. CDR3 sequence reads: CASSFLGQGAYETQYF. The CDR3 DNA reads TGTGCCAGCAGTTTCCTAGGACAGGGGGCATATGAGACCCAGTACTTC.

The V call is TRBV19, the J call TRBJ1-3; D ambiguous. CDR1 and CDR2 from the germline V gene are LNHDA and SQIVND (reference sequence). Trimming removed 6 bases from V and 0 bases from J, with 6 bases in between. The CDR3 has 13 residues. The CDR3 bases are TGTGCCAGTAGACGGGACTCTGGAAACACCATATATTTT. As protein: CASRRDSGNTIYF.

The chain employs TRBV10-3 and TRBJ2-3; 11 bases are a match to TRBD2. CDR1 is ENHRY, CDR2 SYGVKD, per germline. This CDR3 is built from 15 residues. The trim removed 4 bases at V and 2 bases at J, leaving 2 bases unmatched. The CDR3 DNA follows: TGTGCCATCAGTGGACTAGCGGGATTCACAGATACGCAGTATTTT. Its translation: CAISGLAGFTDTQYF.

This chain joins TRBV27 and TRBJ2-2; TRBD1 matches 11 bases. J lost 3 bases, V lost 6 bases, and 12 bases had no gene match. This CDR3 has 18 amino acids. Germline-derived CDR1 and CDR2 are MNHEY and SMNVEV (reference sequence). The CDR3 nucleotides are TGTGCCAGCAGCCTAGCCTCCGGGACAGGGGGTCACACCGGGGAGCTGTTTTTT. Translating gives CASSLASGTGGHTGELFF.

CDR3 sequence reads: CASSMLGQGNEQYF. DNA for the CDR3: TGTGCCAGTAGTATGCTGGGACAGGGGAACGAGCAGTACTTC. The V call is TRBV19, the J call TRBJ2-7, with 10 bases that match TRBD1. Trimming at V came to 3 bases and at J to 5 bases, leaving 4 bases not matched to a gene. The germline CDR1 and CDR2 sequences are LNHDA and SQIVND (reference sequence). The CDR3 length is 14 residues.

V and J are TRBV19 and TRBJ1-1; no clear D. Germline CDR1 reads LNHDA; CDR2 reads SQIVND (reference sequence). The CDR3 has 11 amino acids. The V end was cut by 6 bases, the J end by 3 bases, with 5 bases between. CDR3 protein: CASRQYTEAFF. The CDR3 coding sequence is TGTGCCAGTAGACAGTACACTGAAGCTTTCTTT.

This sequence joins TRBV27 and TRBJ2-3; 10 bases agree with TRBD2. V shed 5 bases, J shed 0 bases, and the junction held 14 bases outside the gene matches. The CDR3 loop spans 19 amino acids. CDR1 and CDR2 (germline): MNHEY, SMNVEV (reference sequence). The CDR3 here is CASSPRRLAGLTSTDTQYF. CDR3 DNA: TGTGCCAGCAGTCCCCGACGACTAGCGGGCCTTACTAGCACAGATACGCAGTATTTT.

The rearrangement joins TRBV19 to TRBJ2-3; 8 bases line up with TRBD1. Germline trimming cut 6 bases from V and 5 bases from J; bases unmatched to any gene: 7. This CDR3 comprises 14 residues. Per germline, CDR1 LNHDA and CDR2 SQIVND (reference sequence). CDR3 loop: CASSLDRDEDTQYF. Here the CDR3 DNA reads TGTGCCAGTAGCCTGGACAGGGATGAAGATACGCAGTATTTT.

This chain links TRBV6-1 with TRBJ2-1; the D gene is possibly TRBD2 (6 bases). The germline V gene has CDR1 MNHNS and CDR2 SASEGT. The V and J ends lost 4 bases and 2 bases respectively, with 9 bases between them. The CDR3 is 14 residues long. CDR3 sequence reads: CASSGRATYNEQFF. In nucleotides, the CDR3 is TGTGCCAGCAGTGGGAGGGCCACCTACAATGAGCAGTTCTTC.

V and J are TRBV4-2 and TRBJ2-7; 9 nucleotides align to TRBD1. CDR3 length: 15 residues. V was pared by 5 bases and J by 2 bases, with 7 bases of the junction left unmatched. Per the germline V gene, CDR1 is LGHNA and CDR2 is YNFKEQ. The CDR3 bases are TGTGCCAGCAGCTGGGACAGGGAAGCAACCTACGAGCAGTACTTC. It yields the protein CASSWDREATYEQYF.

The chain has TRBV5-1 and TRBJ2-1, with 9 positions matching TRBD2. The junction had 2 bases not matched to a gene; V was cut back by 3 bases and J by 1 base. The germline V gene has CDR1 SGHRS and CDR2 YFSETQ. The CDR3 has 15 amino acids. CDR3 sequence (DNA): TGCGCCAGCAGCTCAGCGGGAGGATCCTACAATGAGCAGTTCTTC. It encodes CASSSAGGSYNEQFF.

The rearrangement joins TRBV5-1 to TRBJ2-3; D is possibly TRBD2 (5 bases). Between the trimmed V and J ends, which lost 8 bases and 1 base, there was a span of 11 bases. From germline, CDR1 is SGHRS and CDR2 YFSETQ. The length of the CDR3 is 13 residues. The CDR3 loop reads CASQNSGTDTQYF. The CDR3 DNA sequence: TGCGCCAGTCAAAATAGCGGCACAGATACGCAGTATTTT.

This clone was found once. The V call is TRBV28, the J call TRBJ1-2; D not resolved. Germline loops: CDR1 MDHEN, CDR2 SYDVKM. This CDR3 has 15 residues. Trimming removed 3 bases from V and 4 bases from J, with 15 bases in between. CDR3 residues: CASSFPPGSPYGYTF. CDR3 in DNA: TGTGCCAGCAGTTTCCCCCCCGGTTCGCCCTATGGCTACACCTTC.

V and J are TRBV15 and TRBJ1-1, with D perhaps TRBD1 (5 bases). V was clipped by 1 base and J by 1 base, with 7 bases between them. There are 14 residues in the CDR3. Germline CDR1 and CDR2: LNHNV and YYDKDF (reference sequence). DNA of the CDR3: TGTGCCACCAGCAGAGGACAGCCGAACACTGAAGCTTTCTTT. It specifies CATSRGQPNTEAFF.